Listed below are T cell receptor beta chains from one sample, sequenced in a study of regulatory T cells in long-lasting Graves disease. In TCRdb, the multiplex PCR reads were re-called with MiXCR into one record per CDR3 protein. The sample has fewer than 450,000 distinct CDR3 sequences; roughly a quarter are singletons. Source: peripheral blood mononuclear cells (PBMCs), taken when the disease was refractory, from a patient treated with antithyroid drugs. Source of these receptors: a female donor with Graves disease. CDR3s include the opening cysteine and the closing phenylalanine or tryptophan. A D gene is named only where the DNA matches it firmly. A row's size may be missing; if present it is once, few, many or a size class.

V: TRBV9; J: TRBJ2-5; size: few; D: TRBD1; CDR3: CASSVAGGAETQYF; DNA: TGTGCCAGCAGCGTGGCAGGGGGCGCAGAGACCCAGTACTTC
V: TRBV28; J: TRBJ2-7; size: -; D: -; CDR3: CASTTGLSYEQYF; DNA: TGTGCCAGCACTACGGGCCTCTCCTACGAGCAGTACTTC
V: TRBV20-1; J: TRBJ2-1; size: -; D: -; CDR3: CSAKTVDEQFF; DNA: TGCAGTGCGAAAACGGTAGATGAGCAGTTCTTC
V: TRBV29-1; J: TRBJ2-7; size: few; D: TRBD1; CDR3: CSVRDRGNEQYF; DNA: TGCAGCGTCCGGGACAGGGGTAACGAGCAGTACTTC
V: TRBV15; J: TRBJ1-4; size: -; D: -; CDR3: CATSRFWGEGRLFF; DNA: TGTGCCACCAGCAGATTTTGGGGCGAGGGCCGACTGTTTTTT
V: TRBV7-9; J: TRBJ1-4; size: -; D: TRBD1; CDR3: CASSSSTGGYEKLFF; DNA: TGTGCCAGCAGCTCATCGACAGGGGGCTACGAAAAACTGTTTTTT
V: TRBV7-2; J: TRBJ1-1; size: -; D: -; CDR3: CASSPERTGTSVAFF; DNA: TGTGCCAGCAGCCCTGAGCGGACGGGTACAAGCGTAGCTTTCTTT
V: TRBV10-3; J: TRBJ2-1; size: -; D: TRBD2; CDR3: CAAMGEGNNEQFF; DNA: TGTGCCGCTATGGGGGAGGGGAACAATGAGCAGTTCTTC
V: TRBV20-1; J: TRBJ2-7; size: many; D: -; CDR3: CSAGNYEQYF; DNA: TGCAGTGCTGGAAACTACGAGCAGTACTTC
V: TRBV7-2; J: TRBJ2-3; size: -; D: -; CDR3: CASSQGRGTQYF; DNA: TGTGCCAGCAGCCAAGGGCGCGGTACGCAGTATTTT
V: TRBV7-2; J: TRBJ2-2; size: -; D: TRBD1; CDR3: CASSLHTGVGTGELFF; DNA: TGTGCCAGCAGCTTACATACAGGGGTGGGCACCGGGGAGCTGTTTTTT
V: TRBV20-1; J: TRBJ2-7; size: -; D: TRBD1; CDR3: CSARWDRTVYEQYF; DNA: TGCAGTGCTAGATGGGACAGGACGGTCTACGAGCAGTACTTC
V: TRBV20-1; J: TRBJ1-1; size: few; D: -; CDR3: CSARPSGTGNTEAFF; DNA: TGCAGTGCTAGACCCTCAGGGACCGGGAACACTGAAGCTTTCTTT
V: TRBV2; J: TRBJ1-2; size: many; D: -; CDR3: CASSITGSYGYTF; DNA: TGTGCCAGCTCAATCACAGGGAGTTATGGCTACACCTTC
V: TRBV28; J: TRBJ1-5; size: -; D: -; CDR3: CASSSFGGDQPQHF; DNA: TGTGCCAGCAGTTCCTTCGGGGGGGATCAGCCCCAGCATTTT
V: TRBV28; J: TRBJ2-5; size: many; D: -; CDR3: CASSQGYETQYF; DNA: TGTGCCAGCAGTCAGGGGTATGAGACCCAGTACTTC
V: TRBV11-2; J: TRBJ2-7; size: few; D: TRBD2; CDR3: CASSLGGLADFSYEQYF; DNA: TGTGCCAGCAGCTTAGGGGGACTAGCGGATTTCTCCTACGAGCAGTACTTC
V: TRBV28; J: TRBJ2-1; size: -; D: TRBD2; CDR3: CATTGLAARFYNEQFF; DNA: TGTGCCACTACGGGACTAGCGGCCAGATTTTACAATGAGCAGTTCTTC
V: TRBV10-3; J: TRBJ1-1; size: many; D: -; CDR3: CAISDRVGTTEAFF; DNA: TGTGCCATCAGTGATCGGGTGGGGACCACTGAAGCTTTCTTT
V: TRBV28; J: TRBJ2-7; size: many; D: TRBD2; CDR3: CASSFLLELAGLEGYHYEQYF; DNA: TGTGCCAGCAGTTTCCTCCTCGAACTAGCGGGGTTAGAAGGATATCACTACGAGCAGTACTTC
V: TRBV19; J: TRBJ1-5; size: -; D: -; CDR3: CASDPPGNLNQPRHF; DNA: TGTGCCAGCGATCCCCCAGGGAACCTGAATCAGCCCCGGCATTTT